The entry that follows covers one T cell receptor (beta chain) sequence. V shed 3 bases and J shed 9 bases, with 12 bases lying between them. This CDR3 comprises 13 residues. The germline CDR1 and CDR2 sequences are MRHNA and SNTAGT. The assay was immunoSEQ multiplex PCR, and TCRdb's table has in-frame clones only and misses some. The sample has more than 35,000 clones; 70% to 90% are singletons. These data come from a study of T cell changes during pregnancy in multiple sclerosis. The gene calls are TRBV6-4 and TRBJ1-5; D is unclear. The TCR comes from a female donor in good health, enrolled as a control in a pregnancy study. The specimen comprised CD8+ T cells from peripheral blood mononuclear cells, sampled after pregnancy. The DNA of the CDR3 is TGTGCCAGCAGTGATACGGAGGGAAGGCCCCAGCATTTT. Translation gives CASSDTEGRPQHF.